This T cell receptor (beta chain) was documented in a study of blood T cell repertoires in COVID-19. Trimming took 4 bases from V and 5 from J, leaving 21 bases between them. The CDR3 is 17 amino acids. The germline V gene encodes CDR1 SGHRS and CDR2 YFSETQ. The method was immunoSEQ multiplex PCR; TCRdb's version includes in-frame clones alone and lacks a portion of them. Of tens of thousands of clones in the sample, roughly 84% were seen once. This sequence was found in a human donor in a cohort sampled during active COVID-19. The sequenced sample was peripheral blood. This chain connects TRBV5-1 to TRBJ1-4, with a possible D match to TRBD1 (5 bases). CDR3 amino acids: CASSKDRGGERNEKLFF. CDR3 DNA: TGCGCCAGCAGCAAAGACCGGGGGGGAGAGCGAAATGAAAAACTGTTTTTT.